This TCR beta chain was sequenced for a study of shared clonotypes between healthy human individuals. Study at large: For every donor, three CD4 naive, three CD4 memory, two CD8 naive and one CD8 memory plates were used. Findings of the study overall: Clonotypes not shared had lower generation probabilities than those common to all four donors. Blood alone was sampled, and tissue repertoires likely differ.

TCRdb's table, derived via immunoSEQ multiplex PCR, lists solely in-frame clones and lacks some. This table has over a million clones, roughly 98.5% appearing once. Germline CDR1 is KGHSH and CDR2 is LQKENI. The CDR3 extends over 13 amino acids. The V and J ends lost 3 bases and 3 bases respectively, with 7 bases between them. Points on this clone: What it binds is not known. This sample includes further DNA sequences coding for the same CDR3.

V usage is TRBV18 and J usage is TRBJ2-3; possibly TRBD2 for D (5 bases). The sample comprised naive CD4+ T cells sorted from blood. Noted subset: CD45RA+ positively selected. The sequence was collected from a man aged 25-40 years in good health. This chain's CDR3 is CASSPRGTDTQYF. DNA for the CDR3: TGTGCCAGCTCACCTCGGGGAACAGATACGCAGTATTTT.